This T cell receptor (beta chain) was retrieved from a study of T-cell memory formation after mild COVID-19. The table lists this clonotype with a few counts. Its matching antigen is unknown. Notes on the study in general: Certain responding clones were present in pre-infection memory, suggesting participation of cross-reactive memory. Whether second-wave clones peaking at day 37 were SARS-CoV-2 specific went unconfirmed. Clones shrinking from day 15 to 85 showed even CD4/CD8 mixes; later expanders tilted CD4+.

CDR1 and CDR2 (germline): MNHEY, SVGAGI. V gave up 2 bases and J gave up 8 bases; unmatched junction bases: 8. The CDR3 is 15 residues long. The TCR alpha and TCR beta cDNA libraries, bearing sample barcodes and UMIs, were generated by 5'RACE using constant-segment primers. One entry per CDR3 protein results from TCRdb running MiXCR on the 5' RACE reads. The profile shows 65,000 to 95,000 distinct CDR3 sequences, roughly 13% of them singletons. This chain links TRBV6-5 with TRBJ2-1, with 8 positions matching TRBD1. The receptor's source is a man aged 18 to 30 who had mild COVID-19 (a few samples of this study predate the infection). Cell type and time point are not known. Specimen: PBMCs or a T cell subset sorted from them (not recorded which). The CDR3 nucleotides read TGTGCCAGCAGTTACGAAGGACAGGGAATGGATGAGCAGTTCTTC. Its protein product is CASSYEGQGMDEQFF.